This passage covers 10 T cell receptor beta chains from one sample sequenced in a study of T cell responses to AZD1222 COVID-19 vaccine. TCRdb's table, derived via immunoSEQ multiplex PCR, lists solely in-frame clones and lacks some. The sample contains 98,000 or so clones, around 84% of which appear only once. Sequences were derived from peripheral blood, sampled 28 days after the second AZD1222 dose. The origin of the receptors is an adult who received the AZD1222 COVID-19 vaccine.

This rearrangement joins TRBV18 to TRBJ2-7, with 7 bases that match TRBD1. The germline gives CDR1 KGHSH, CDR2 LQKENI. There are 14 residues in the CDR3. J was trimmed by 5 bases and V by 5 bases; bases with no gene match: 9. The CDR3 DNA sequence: TGTGCCAGCTCATCGACAGGGCCCCTTGACGAGCAGTACTTC. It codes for CASSSTGPLDEQYF.

The CDR3 DNA is TGCGCCAGCAGCTCATCGACGTTTAGTTCTGGAAACACCATATATTTT. Translated: CASSSSTFSSGNTIYF. The genes are TRBV5-1 and TRBJ1-3; unclear D gene. Germline V gene lookup returns CDR1 SGHRS and CDR2 YFSETQ. The CDR3 has 16 residues. Trimming removed 3 bases at V and 1 base at J, with 14 bases between.

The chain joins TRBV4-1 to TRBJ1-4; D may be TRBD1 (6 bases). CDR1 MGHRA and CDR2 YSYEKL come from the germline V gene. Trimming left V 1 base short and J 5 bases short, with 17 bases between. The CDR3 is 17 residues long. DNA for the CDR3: TGCGCCAGCAGCCAAGTGATAGGGGGGCTTCTCAATGAAAAACTGTTTTTT. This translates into CASSQVIGGLLNEKLFF.

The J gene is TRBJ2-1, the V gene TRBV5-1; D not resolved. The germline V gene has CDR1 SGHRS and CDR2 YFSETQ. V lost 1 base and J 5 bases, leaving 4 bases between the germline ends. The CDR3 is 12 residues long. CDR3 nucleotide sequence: TGCGCCAGCAGCTTGCCGAACAATGAGCAGTTCTTC. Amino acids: CASSLPNNEQFF.

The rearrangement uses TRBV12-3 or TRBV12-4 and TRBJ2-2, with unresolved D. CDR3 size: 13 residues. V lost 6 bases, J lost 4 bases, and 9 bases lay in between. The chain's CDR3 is CASSLRSTGELFF. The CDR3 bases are TGTGCCAGCAGCCTCCGGAGCACCGGGGAGCTGTTTTTT.

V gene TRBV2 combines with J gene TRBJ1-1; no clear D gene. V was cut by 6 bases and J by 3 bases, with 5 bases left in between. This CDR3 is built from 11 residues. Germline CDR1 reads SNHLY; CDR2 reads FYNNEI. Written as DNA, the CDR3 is TGTGCCAGCAGGAAGGACACTGAAGCTTTCTTT. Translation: CASRKDTEAFF.

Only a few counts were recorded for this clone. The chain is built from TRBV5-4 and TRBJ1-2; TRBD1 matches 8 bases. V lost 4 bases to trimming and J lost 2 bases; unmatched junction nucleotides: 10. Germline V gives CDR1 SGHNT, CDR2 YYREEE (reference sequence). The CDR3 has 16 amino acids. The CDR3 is CASSIRMDRANYGYTF. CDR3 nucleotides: TGTGCCAGCAGCATCCGAATGGACAGGGCCAACTATGGCTACACCTTC.

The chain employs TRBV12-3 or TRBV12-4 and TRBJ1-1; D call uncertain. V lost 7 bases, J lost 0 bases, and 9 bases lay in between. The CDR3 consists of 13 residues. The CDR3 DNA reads TGTGCCAGCACGTCCACTATGAACACTGAAGCTTTCTTT. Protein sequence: CASTSTMNTEAFF.

The CDR3 protein is CASTRTSGYEQYF. In DNA form, the CDR3 reads TGTGCCAGCACCCGGACTAGCGGCTACGAGCAGTACTTC. The chain has TRBV5-6 and TRBJ2-7, with 10 bases fitting TRBD2. Losses at the gene ends were 6 bases for V and 3 bases for J; bases not matched to a gene: 3. The CDR3 has 13 residues. Looked up from germline, CDR1 is SGHDT and CDR2 is YYEEEE.

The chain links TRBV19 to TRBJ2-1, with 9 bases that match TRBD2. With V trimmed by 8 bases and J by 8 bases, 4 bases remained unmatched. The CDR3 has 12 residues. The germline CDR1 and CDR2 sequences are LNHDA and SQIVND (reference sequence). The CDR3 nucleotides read TGTGCCAGTCGCGGGAGGGTCGATGAGCAGTTCTTC. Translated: CASRGRVDEQFF. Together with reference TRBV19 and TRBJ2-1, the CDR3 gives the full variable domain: DGGITQSPKYLFRKEGQNVTLSCEQNLNHDAMYWYRQDPGQGLRLIYYSQIVNDFQKGDIAEGYSVSREKKESFPLTVTSAQKNPTAFYLCASRGRVDEQFFGPGTRLTVL.